A selection of T cell receptor beta chains follows, all from one sample in a study of sequential checkpoint blockade in melanoma. Data came from immunoSEQ multiplex PCR; TCRdb stores just in-frame clones and leaves some out. Of around 12,000 clones listed, 55% to 70% are singletons. Sequenced here: CD8+ T cells sorted from blood (inferred from file names), sampled from a patient given nivolumab and ipilimumab in sequence. The receptors come from a human donor with melanoma. CDR3s include the opening cysteine and the closing phenylalanine or tryptophan. D genes are given only for firm matches. Part of the rows lack a size; the others show once, few, many or a class for expanded clones.

.	TRBV2	TRBJ1-1	.	TGTGCCAGCAGTTCTATGAACACTGAAGCTTTCTTT	CASSSMNTEAFF
.	TRBV29-1	TRBJ1-2	.	TGCAGCGTTGGGTTAACAGGTTCTAACTATGGCTACACCTTC	CSVGLTGSNYGYTF
.	TRBV7-9	TRBJ2-1	TRBD1	TGTGCCAGCAGCCTAGGACAGGGCTACTACAATGAGCAGTTCTTC	CASSLGQGYYNEQFF
few	TRBV7-6	TRBJ1-1	TRBD1	TGTGCCAGCAGCCCAAACAGGGGCACTGAAGCTTTCTTT	CASSPNRGTEAFF
.	TRBV7-9	TRBJ2-3	.	TGTGCCAGCAGCTTAAGGACCACCCAGGACAGATCTCTGTATTTT	CASSLRTTQDRSLYF
few	TRBV7-9	TRBJ2-7	.	TGTGCCAGCAGCTCGGGGGGCTTCTACGAGCAGTACTTC	CASSSGGFYEQYF
medium-sized	TRBV14	TRBJ1-4	TRBD1	TGTGCCAGCAGCTTCAGGACAGGGTGGAATGAAAAACTGTTTTTT	CASSFRTGWNEKLFF
few	TRBV6-5	TRBJ2-3	TRBD2	TGTGCCAGCAGTTACGCTAGCGGGGCAGATACGCAGTATTTT	CASSYASGADTQYF
.	TRBV2	TRBJ1-4	TRBD1	TGTGCCAGCAGGCGGGAGGGGGCGGAAGGGGAAAAACTGTTTTTT	CASRREGAEGEKLFF
.	TRBV27	TRBJ2-1	.	TGTGCCAGCAGTTTATCTATACGGGGGAGGCAGTTGCATGAGCAGTTCTTC	CASSLSIRGRQLHEQFF
.	TRBV25-1	TRBJ2-7	.	TGTGCCAGCAGTGAATGGGTACAGGGACCCCTCTCCTACGAGCAGTACTTC	CASSEWVQGPLSYEQYF
.	TRBV7-2	TRBJ2-7	.	TGTGCCAGCAGCTTTGGGAGGTACAGGTCCTACGAGCAGTACTTC	CASSFGRYRSYEQYF
few	TRBV6-5	TRBJ2-2	.	TGTGCCAGCAGCCCCCTAGGCACCGGGGAGCTGTTTTTT	CASSPLGTGELFF
.	TRBV4-2	TRBJ1-5	.	TGTGCCAGCAGCCGCGCAGCGGACGGGAACAATCAGCCCCAGCATTTT	CASSRAADGNNQPQHF
.	TRBV2	TRBJ2-1	TRBD1	TGTGCCAGCAGTCCTGACAGGGCCATCTACAATGAGCAGTTCTTC	CASSPDRAIYNEQFF
few	TRBV25-1	TRBJ2-7	.	TGTGCCAGCAGTGGGAGGGGATCCTACGAGCAGTACTTC	CASSGRGSYEQYF
.	TRBV18	TRBJ2-3	.	TGTGCCAGCTCACCACGACAGTCCACAGATACGCAGTATTTT	CASSPRQSTDTQYF
once	TRBV18	TRBJ2-7	TRBD1	TGTGCCAGCTCATCCCGGGACAGGCGCTCCTACGAGCAGTACTTC	CASSSRDRRSYEQYF
.	TRBV5-6	TRBJ1-5	TRBD1	TGTGCCAGCAGCTTGATGACAGGGGGGAGCAATCAGCCCCAGCATTTT	CASSLMTGGSNQPQHF
few	TRBV5-1	TRBJ1-2	TRBD1	TGCGCCAGCAGCATGGAGACAGGGGGCTATGGCTACACCTTC	CASSMETGGYGYTF
.	TRBV6-5	TRBJ2-7	TRBD1	TGTGCCAGCAGCACCGGGACAGTGACCTACGAGCAGTACTTC	CASSTGTVTYEQYF
once	TRBV6-6	TRBJ1-4	.	TGTGCCAGCAGCCCTGGGGGAGGGTGGGATGAAAAACTGTTTTTT	CASSPGGGWDEKLFF
once	TRBV2	TRBJ2-7	TRBD1	TGTGCCTACCACCTACAGGGGTACGAGCAGTACTTC	CAYHLQGYEQYF